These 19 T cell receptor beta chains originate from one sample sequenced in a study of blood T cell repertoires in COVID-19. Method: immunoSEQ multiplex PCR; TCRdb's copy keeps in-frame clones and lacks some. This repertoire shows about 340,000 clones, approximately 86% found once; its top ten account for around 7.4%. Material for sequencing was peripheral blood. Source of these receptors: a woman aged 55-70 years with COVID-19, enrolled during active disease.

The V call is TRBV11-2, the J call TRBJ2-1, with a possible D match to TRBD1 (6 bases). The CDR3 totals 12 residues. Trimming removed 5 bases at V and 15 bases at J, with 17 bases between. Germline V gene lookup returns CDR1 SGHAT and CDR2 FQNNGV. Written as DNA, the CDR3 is TGTGCCAGCAGCCCAGCATCTAGGGGGTTGTTCTTC. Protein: CASSPASRGLFF. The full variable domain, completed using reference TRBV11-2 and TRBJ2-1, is EAGVAQSPRYKIIEKRQSVAFWCNPISGHATLYWYQQILGQGPKLLIQFQNNGVVDDSQLPKDRFSAERLKGVDSTLKIQPAKLEDSAVYLCASSPASRGLFFGPGTRLTVL.

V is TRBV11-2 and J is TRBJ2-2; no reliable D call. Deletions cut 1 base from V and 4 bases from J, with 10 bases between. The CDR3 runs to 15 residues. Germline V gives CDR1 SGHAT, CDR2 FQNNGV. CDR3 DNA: TGTGCCAGCAGCTTAGCCCTTTATTCCACCGGGGAGCTGTTTTTT. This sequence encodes CASSLALYSTGELFF.

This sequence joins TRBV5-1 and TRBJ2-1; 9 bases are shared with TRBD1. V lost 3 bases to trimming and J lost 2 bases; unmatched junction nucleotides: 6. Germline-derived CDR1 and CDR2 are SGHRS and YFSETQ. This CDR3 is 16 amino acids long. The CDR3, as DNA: TGCGCCAGCAGCTCCCGGACAGGGGTAGCCTACAATGAGCAGTTCTTC. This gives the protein CASSSRTGVAYNEQFF.

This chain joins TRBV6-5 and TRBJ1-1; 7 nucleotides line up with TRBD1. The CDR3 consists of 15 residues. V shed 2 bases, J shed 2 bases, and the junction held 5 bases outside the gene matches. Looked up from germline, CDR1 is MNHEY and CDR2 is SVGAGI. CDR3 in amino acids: CASSYEGTVNTEAFF. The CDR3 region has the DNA TGTGCCAGCAGTTACGAAGGGACAGTCAACACTGAAGCTTTCTTT.

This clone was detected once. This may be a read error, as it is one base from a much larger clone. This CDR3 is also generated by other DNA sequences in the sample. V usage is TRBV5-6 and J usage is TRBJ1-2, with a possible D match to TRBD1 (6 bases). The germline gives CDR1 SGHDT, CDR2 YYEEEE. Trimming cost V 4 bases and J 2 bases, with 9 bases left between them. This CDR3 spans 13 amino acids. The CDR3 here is CASSLDSNYGYTF. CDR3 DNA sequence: TGTGCCAGCAGCCTGGACAGCAACTATGGCTACACCTTC.

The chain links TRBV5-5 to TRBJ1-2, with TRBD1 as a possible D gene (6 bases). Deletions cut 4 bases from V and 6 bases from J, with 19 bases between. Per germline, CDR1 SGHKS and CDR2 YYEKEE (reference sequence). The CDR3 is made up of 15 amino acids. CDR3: CASSPGRGGWNGYTF. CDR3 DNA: TGTGCCAGCAGCCCCGGAAGGGGGGGGTGGAATGGCTACACCTTC.

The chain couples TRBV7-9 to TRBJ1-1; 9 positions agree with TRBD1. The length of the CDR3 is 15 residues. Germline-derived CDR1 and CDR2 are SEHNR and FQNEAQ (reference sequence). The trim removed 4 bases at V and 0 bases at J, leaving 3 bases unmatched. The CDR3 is CASSSQGAMNTEAFF. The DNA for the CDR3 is TGTGCCAGCAGCTCACAGGGGGCCATGAACACTGAAGCTTTCTTT.

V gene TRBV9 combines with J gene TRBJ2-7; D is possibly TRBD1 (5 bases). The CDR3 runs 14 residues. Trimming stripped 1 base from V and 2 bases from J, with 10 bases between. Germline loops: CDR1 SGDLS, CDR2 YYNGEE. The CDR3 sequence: CASSVQGTPYEQYF. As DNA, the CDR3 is TGTGCCAGCAGCGTACAGGGCACGCCCTACGAGCAGTACTTC.

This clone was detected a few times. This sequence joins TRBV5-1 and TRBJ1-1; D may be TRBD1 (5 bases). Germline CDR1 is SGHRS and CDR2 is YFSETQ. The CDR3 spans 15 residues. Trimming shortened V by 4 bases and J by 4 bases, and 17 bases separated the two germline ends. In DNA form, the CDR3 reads TGCGCCAGCAGCCCGGAGGGGCCAGGGTCCACTGAAGCTTTCTTT. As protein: CASSPEGPGSTEAFF.

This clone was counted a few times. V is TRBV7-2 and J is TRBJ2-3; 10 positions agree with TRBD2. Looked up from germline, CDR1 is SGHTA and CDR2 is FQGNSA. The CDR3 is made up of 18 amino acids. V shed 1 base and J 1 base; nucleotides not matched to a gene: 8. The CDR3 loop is CASSLELVAGGRTDTQYF. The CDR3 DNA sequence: TGTGCCAGCAGCTTAGAACTAGTAGCGGGGGGTCGCACAGATACGCAGTATTTT. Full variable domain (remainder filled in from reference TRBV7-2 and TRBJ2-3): GAGVSQSPSNKVTEKGKDVELRCDPISGHTALYWYRQSLGQGLEFLIYFQGNSAPDKSGLPSDRFSAERTGGSVSTLTIQRTQQEDSAVYLCASSLELVAGGRTDTQYFGPGTRLTVL.

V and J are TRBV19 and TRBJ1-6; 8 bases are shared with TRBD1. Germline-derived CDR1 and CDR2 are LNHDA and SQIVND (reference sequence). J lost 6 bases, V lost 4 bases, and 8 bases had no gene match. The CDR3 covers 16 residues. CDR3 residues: CASSKLDRGFNSPLHF. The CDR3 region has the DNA TGTGCCAGTAGTAAACTAGACAGGGGATTTAATTCACCCCTCCACTTT.

CDR3: CASSHPGYEQYF. In DNA form, the CDR3 reads TGCGCCAGCAGCCACCCAGGGTACGAGCAGTACTTC. The V gene is TRBV4-1, the J gene TRBJ2-7, with D maybe TRBD1 (5 bases). V lost 3 bases, J lost 4 bases, and 7 bases lay in between. CDR1 and CDR2 from the germline V gene are MGHRA and YSYEKL. The CDR3 loop spans 12 amino acids.

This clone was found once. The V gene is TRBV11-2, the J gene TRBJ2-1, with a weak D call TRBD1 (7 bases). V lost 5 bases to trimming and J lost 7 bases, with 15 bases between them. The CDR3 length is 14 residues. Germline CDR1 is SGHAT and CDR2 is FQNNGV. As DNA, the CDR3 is TGTGCCAGCAGCCCTCAACCAGGGGGGAATGAGCAGTTCTTC. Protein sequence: CASSPQPGGNEQFF. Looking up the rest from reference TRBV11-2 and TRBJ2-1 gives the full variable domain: EAGVAQSPRYKIIEKRQSVAFWCNPISGHATLYWYQQILGQGPKLLIQFQNNGVVDDSQLPKDRFSAERLKGVDSTLKIQPAKLEDSAVYLCASSPQPGGNEQFFGPGTRLTVL.

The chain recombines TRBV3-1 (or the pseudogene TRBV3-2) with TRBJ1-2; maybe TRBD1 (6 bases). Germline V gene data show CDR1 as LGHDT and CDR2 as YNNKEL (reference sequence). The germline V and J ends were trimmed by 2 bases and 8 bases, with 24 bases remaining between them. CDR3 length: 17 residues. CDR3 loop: CASSQPGTFLASGGYTF. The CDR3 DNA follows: TGTGCCAGCAGCCAACCCGGGACATTTCTTGCGTCCGGCGGCTACACCTTC.

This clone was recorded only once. CDR3 DNA: TGTGCCAGCAGCTCCCCCAGTCAGGGCCTCTATGGCTACACCTTC. It codes for CASSSPSQGLYGYTF. The J gene is TRBJ1-2, the V gene TRBV11-2; tentative D call: TRBD1 (5 bases). CDR1 and CDR2 from the germline V gene are SGHAT and FQNNGV. V was pared by 4 bases and J by 4 bases, with 16 bases between. The CDR3 consists of 15 residues.

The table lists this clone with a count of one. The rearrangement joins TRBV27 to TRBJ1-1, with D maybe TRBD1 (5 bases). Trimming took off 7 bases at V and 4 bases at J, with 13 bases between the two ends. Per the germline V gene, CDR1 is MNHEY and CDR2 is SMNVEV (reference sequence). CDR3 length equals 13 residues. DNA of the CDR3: TGTGCCAGCATCGGGGGTTGGGGCACTGAAGCTTTCTTT. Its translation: CASIGGWGTEAFF.

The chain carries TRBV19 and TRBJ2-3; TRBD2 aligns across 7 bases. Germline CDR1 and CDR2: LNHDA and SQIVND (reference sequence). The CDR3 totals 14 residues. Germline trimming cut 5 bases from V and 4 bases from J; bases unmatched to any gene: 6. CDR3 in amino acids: CASSAGLVPDTQYF. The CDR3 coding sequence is TGTGCCAGTAGTGCCGGACTAGTCCCAGATACGCAGTATTTT.

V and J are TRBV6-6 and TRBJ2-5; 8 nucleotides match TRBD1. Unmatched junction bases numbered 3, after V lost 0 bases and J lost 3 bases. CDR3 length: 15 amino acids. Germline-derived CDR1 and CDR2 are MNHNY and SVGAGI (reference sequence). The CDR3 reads CASSYSGTGEETQYF. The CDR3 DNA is TGTGCCAGCAGTTACTCTGGGACAGGTGAAGAGACCCAGTACTTC.

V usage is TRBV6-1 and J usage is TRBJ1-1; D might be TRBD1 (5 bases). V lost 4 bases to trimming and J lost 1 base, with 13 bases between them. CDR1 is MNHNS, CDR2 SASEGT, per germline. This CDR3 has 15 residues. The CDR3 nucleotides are TGTGCCAGCAGTGCCTGGGGGGGGTCGAACACTGAAGCTTTCTTT. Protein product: CASSAWGGSNTEAFF.